This T cell receptor (beta chain) was recovered during a study of T cells after yellow fever vaccination. TCRdb itself ran the 5' RACE reads through MiXCR, one entry per CDR3 protein. The sample yields 200,000 to 250,000 distinct CDR3 sequences, 2.5% to 3.5% seen once. The table lists this clonotype with a few counts. The antigen is not known. With 2 bases clipped from V and 2 bases from J, the junction kept 5 bases outside the gene matches. This CDR3 contains 16 residues. Germline values: CDR1 SGHTA, CDR2 FQGNSA. Findings and caveats of the study: Re-detected after boosting: most primary clones, 96% of CD4 and roughly 88% of CD8.

This clonotype was obtained from a man aged 18-30 years who received the YFV17D yellow fever vaccine. The rearrangement uses TRBV7-2 and TRBJ2-2, with 7 bases lining up with TRBD2. This sample comprised CD4+ T cells sorted from PBMCs, obtained 10 days after the yellow fever booster vaccination. The CDR3 DNA is TGTGCCAGCAGCTTAACCCCGGGGGGAAACACCGGGGAGCTGTTTTTT. Its translation is CASSLTPGGNTGELFF.